A selection of T cell receptor beta chains follows, all from one sample in a study of a mutant IDH1 vaccine in newly diagnosed glioma. Sequenced by immunoSEQ multiplex PCR; TCRdb stores in-frame clones only, minus some. The data contain some 52,000 clones, 91% of them singletons. Their antigen targets remain unknown. Sample: PBMCs, taken from a glioma patient whose treatment included an IDH1 peptide vaccine. All receptors come from a man between 50 and 59 years old with glioma. Both conserved end residues are part of each CDR3. A D gene is named only where the DNA matches it firmly. Size is omitted from some rows. Given values are once, few, many or a class for expanded clones.

V gene	J gene	D gene	clone size	CDR3 DNA	CDR3 protein
TRBV7-3	TRBJ2-3	TRBD1	NA	TGTGCCAGCAGCTGGAGGACAGGGGAAGGAGATACGCAGTATTTT	CASSWRTGEGDTQYF
TRBV16	TRBJ1-5	TRBD1	NA	TGTGCCAGCCAGGGACAGCGCAATCAGCCCCAGCATTTT	CASQGQRNQPQHF
TRBV6-4	TRBJ1-1	NA	NA	TGTGCCAGCAGTGACAGGGCGGGAACTGAAGCTTTCTTT	CASSDRAGTEAFF
TRBV27	TRBJ1-4	NA	NA	TGTGCCAGCAGTTTTCGAGGTCAGGGTGAAAAACTGTTTTTT	CASSFRGQGEKLFF
TRBV29-1	TRBJ1-1	NA	NA	TGCAGCGTTGAGATAGGCCTTCTACGAGCTTTCTTT	CSVEIGLLRAFF
TRBV25-1	TRBJ1-1	NA	once	TGTGCCAGCAGTGAAAGTACCGTCAGGGCCCATGAAGCTTTCTTT	CASSESTVRAHEAFF
TRBV5-6	TRBJ2-7	NA	NA	TGTGCCAGCAGCCCTACCCTGGGGAAGGCCTACGAGCAGTACTTC	CASSPTLGKAYEQYF
TRBV9	TRBJ2-4	NA	NA	TGTGCCAGCAGCGTAGCAGGGTCGAGCGGCGCCGGAGCCAAAAACATTCAGTACTTC	CASSVAGSSGAGAKNIQYF
TRBV9	TRBJ2-7	NA	NA	TGTGCCAGCAGCGTAGCATACAGGGGAGGCGAGCAGTACTTC	CASSVAYRGGEQYF
TRBV7-2	TRBJ2-2	TRBD2	NA	TGTGCCAGCAGCTACCGTCTAGCGGGGGGGCCGGGCACCGGGGAGCTGTTTTTT	CASSYRLAGGPGTGELFF
TRBV19	TRBJ2-3	NA	NA	TGTGCCAGTAGTACTGACGGGGGTGGCACAGATACGCAGTATTTT	CASSTDGGGTDTQYF
TRBV9	TRBJ2-5	NA	NA	TGTGCCAGCAGCGTAGCAGCCCAAGAGACCCAGTACTTC	CASSVAAQETQYF
TRBV30	TRBJ2-7	TRBD2	NA	TGTGCCTGGAGTGTAGGGTCTAGCGGGTTCTACGAGCAGTACTTC	CAWSVGSSGFYEQYF